These 5 T cell receptor beta chains share one sample of origin, sequenced in a study of patients and donors after allogeneic stem cell transplantation. TCRdb itself ran the RT-PCR reads through MiXCR, one entry per CDR3 protein. The data show under 95,000 distinct CDR3 sequences, roughly 5.1% seen once. The sequencing sample was made of blood, either unsorted or a sorted T cell fraction (not recorded which). Receptors originate from a human donor who was either an allogeneic HSCT recipient or a stem cell or donor lymphocyte infusion donor (not recorded which). It is not recorded whose cells these are; they may come from a transplant donor.

The chain recombines TRBV20-1 with TRBJ2-3; 8 nucleotides match TRBD2. The CDR3 covers 15 residues. Germline CDR1 is DFQATT and CDR2 is SNEGSKA (reference sequence). Unmatched junction bases numbered 4, after V lost 1 base and J lost 1 base. The CDR3 is CSARVATSGTDTQYF. The CDR3 DNA is TGCAGTGCTAGAGTGGCGACTAGCGGCACAGATACGCAGTATTTT.

The V and J genes are TRBV3-1 and TRBJ2-1; tentative D call: TRBD1 (5 bases). Germline assignment: CDR1 LGHDT and CDR2 YNNKEL (reference sequence). V was clipped by 5 bases and J by 8 bases, with 16 bases between them. The length of the CDR3 is 14 residues. The DNA for the CDR3 is TGTGCCAGCAGCGACAGACCCGGGCCGGATGAGCAGTTCTTC. Its translation is CASSDRPGPDEQFF.

This clonotype was observed at least ten times. The V gene is TRBV12-3 or TRBV12-4, the J gene TRBJ1-1, with 9 bases that match TRBD1. V lost 6 bases and J lost 6; bases outside the gene matches: 5. The CDR3 is 13 amino acids. The CDR3 DNA reads TGTGCCAGCAGGCGACAGGGGGAAGCTGAAGCTTTCTTT. Its translation: CASRRQGEAEAFF.

This clonotype was detected ten times or more. The chain is built from TRBV20-1 and TRBJ2-3, with D possibly matching TRBD1 (6 bases). Between the trimmed V and J ends, which lost 1 base and 0 bases, there was a span of 20 bases. The CDR3 contains 18 residues. CDR1 and CDR2 from the germline V gene are DFQATT and SNEGSKA (reference sequence). For the CDR3, the DNA is TGCAGTGCTAGAGGGCGGACAGAGAACCAGTATAGCACAGATACGCAGTATTTT. Its translation: CSARGRTENQYSTDTQYF.

The V gene is TRBV18, the J gene TRBJ2-7, with unresolved D. CDR3 length equals 15 residues. Germline assignment: CDR1 KGHSH and CDR2 LQKENI. Trimming removed 3 bases at V and 2 bases at J, with 14 bases between. The CDR3 spells CASSPAESGAYEQYF. For the CDR3, the DNA is TGTGCCAGCTCACCTGCGGAATCAGGAGCCTACGAGCAGTACTTC.